Given below is one TCR beta chain in context. As yet, its antigen is unknown. V was pared by 0 bases and J by 4 bases, with 5 bases between. The germline gives CDR1 SGHDT, CDR2 YYEEEE. The CDR3 totals 13 residues. This record belongs to a study of T cell responses to AZD1222 COVID-19 vaccine. The study, taken as a whole, reports: Spike-specific TCR breadth and depth went up after people got two AZD1222 doses. Baseline serology detected seropositivity in only six or seven AZD1222 recipients. A reported finding is that nearly half of spike-specific TCRs target unmutated variant regions.

This table comes from immunoSEQ multiplex PCR, and its TCRdb copy is limited to in-frame clones, with some not included. In the table there are 150,000 to 180,000 clones, about 87% of which are singletons. The clonotype was recovered from an adult who received the AZD1222 COVID-19 vaccine. The gene calls are TRBV5-6 and TRBJ1-5, with unresolved D. The sample was peripheral blood, taken 28 days after the second AZD1222 dose. CDR3 residues: CASSLASNQPQHF. CDR3 nucleotides: TGTGCCAGCAGCTTGGCCAGTAATCAGCCCCAGCATTTT.